The TCR beta chain described here comes from a study of blood T cell repertoires in COVID-19. Study information: The analysed material was cDNA or gDNA that came from T cells, B-cell-depleted T cells, or PBMCs.

Germline V CDR1 and CDR2: SGHVS, FQNEAQ. The CDR3 consists of 12 residues. V lost 5 bases and J 6 bases, leaving 11 bases between the germline ends. This clone came up a few times. Original handling: Researchers report that nucleated cell counts were estimated from reference gene primer amplification. The repertoire was sequenced with immunoSEQ multiplex PCR; TCRdb's copy has only in-frame clones and lacks some. V, J and clone size are those of that table, while D and trimming were read from the DNA. The data show 100,000 to 150,000 clones, around 81% seen once. The Seattle patients, enrolled during active infection, were followed longitudinally.

V usage is TRBV7-8 and J usage is TRBJ2-7; a weak D match, TRBD2 (5 bases). The sequenced sample consisted of peripheral blood. The TCR originated in a man aged 25-45 years with COVID-19, enrolled during active disease. The CDR3 DNA is TGTGCCAGCAGCCCAGACGCGGGCGAGCAGTACTTC. Translation: CASSPDAGEQYF.